This T cell receptor (beta chain) was documented in a study of early T cells in non-severe SARS-CoV-2 infection. TCRdb re-called the 5' RACE reads with MiXCR, one entry per CDR3 protein. The sample has approximately 20,000 distinct CDR3 sequences, 4% seen once; the top ten hold over 1.1%. The CDR3 loop spans 16 amino acids. The V gene end was trimmed by 5 bases and the J gene end by 3 bases; junction bases not matched to a gene: 8. The sequencing sample was made of whole blood. V gene TRBV12-3 or TRBV12-4 combines with J gene TRBJ2-3, with 10 bases fitting TRBD2. The source is an adult who was a healthcare worker with PCR-confirmed SARS-CoV-2 infection or an uninfected control (not recorded which). The CDR3: CASSPGVAGGTDTQYF. The DNA of the CDR3 is TGTGCCAGCAGTCCCGGGGTAGCGGGGGGAACAGATACGCAGTATTTT.